This record concerns one TCR beta chain sequence. This sample is drawn from a study of shared clonotypes between healthy human individuals. An even split of each subset's genomic DNA across several immunoSEQ plates was performed. The repertoire was sequenced with immunoSEQ multiplex PCR; TCRdb's copy has only in-frame clones and lacks some. Of roughly 2,000,000 clones in the sample, around 95% were seen once. V lost 0 bases, J lost 13 bases, and 9 bases stayed unmatched. This CDR3 has 15 residues. The germline gives CDR1 LGHNA, CDR2 YNFKEQ. Positively selected for CCR7, the CD45RO-negative cells used as naive CD8 cells excluded terminally differentiated effector memory CD45RA+ cells.

The genes are TRBV4-2 and TRBJ2-7; 13 bases match TRBD2. This TCR came from a man between 18 and 35 years old in good health. Some clones in this sample may be carry-over from other donors' samples. The sequenced material came from naive CD8+ T cells from PBMCs. The CDR3 protein is CASSQDVLAGGPNYF. CDR3 sequence (DNA): TGTGCCAGCAGCCAAGACGTACTAGCGGGAGGGCCCAACTACTTC.